Below are 13 T cell receptor beta chains sequenced from a single sample in a study of T cell clonotyping in hematopoietic cell transplantation. Repertoires were generated with immunoSEQ multiplex PCR, while TCRdb's copy carries only in-frame clones and drops some. The profile shows about 15,000 clones, roughly 90% of them singletons. The sequenced material came from peripheral blood mononuclear cells. The receptors were gathered from a man in his fifties in good health. Some clones in this sample may be carry-over from other donors' samples.

This chain's CDR3 is CASSLDRGHPEQYF. CDR3 nucleotide sequence: TGTGCCAGCAGCCTCGACAGGGGGCATCCCGAGCAGTACTTC. The chain uses TRBV7-9 and TRBJ2-7, with 10 bases matching TRBD1. Trimming at V came to 5 bases and at J to 6 bases, leaving 7 bases not matched to a gene. The CDR3 sequence is 14 residues long. Germline loops: CDR1 SEHNR, CDR2 FQNEAQ (reference sequence).

The chain has TRBV29-1 and TRBJ2-7; D unclear. Germline V lookup: CDR1 SQVTM, CDR2 ANQGSEA. The CDR3 extends over 13 amino acids. Trimming left V 3 bases short and J 2 bases short, with 11 bases between. The DNA for the CDR3 is TGCAGCGTTGAGTTGCACACTCCCTACGAGCAGTACTTC. It is translated as CSVELHTPYEQYF.

This sequence joins TRBV30 and TRBJ1-3; D is undetermined. The CDR3 sequence is 13 residues long. V lost 2 bases and J 0 bases, leaving 5 bases between the germline ends. Germline V CDR1 and CDR2: GTSNPN, SVGIG (reference sequence). The CDR3: CAWSSSSGNTIYF. The CDR3 region has the DNA TGTGCCTGGAGTAGTTCCTCTGGAAACACCATATATTTT.

CDR3 bases: TGTGCCAGCACCTCCTCTCCAGGAGATCGGCCCCAGCATTTT. Translated, it gives CASTSSPGDRPQHF. The chain couples TRBV6-1 to TRBJ1-5; D remains unclear. The length of the CDR3 is 14 residues. Germline V gene data show CDR1 as MNHNS and CDR2 as SASEGT. V shed 7 bases and J shed 9 bases, with 19 bases lying between them.

The chain recombines TRBV2 with TRBJ2-2; D may be TRBD2 (6 bases). The CDR3 has 14 residues. Germline CDR1 SNHLY, CDR2 FYNNEI. Trimming left V 4 bases short and J 6 bases short, with 12 bases between. CDR3 sequence: CASSVRDLAGELFF. The CDR3 region has the DNA TGTGCCAGCAGTGTGCGGGATCTCGCCGGGGAGCTGTTTTTT. The full variable domain, completed using reference TRBV2 and TRBJ2-2, is EPEVTQTPSHQVTQMGQEVILRCVPISNHLYFYWYRQILGQKVEFLVSFYNNEISEKSEIFDDQFSVERPDGSNFTLKIRSTKLEDSAMYFCASSVRDLAGELFFGEGSRLTVL.

A few counts support this clone. The chain carries TRBV28 and TRBJ1-2; no clear D. CDR1 and CDR2 (germline): MDHEN, SYDVKM. CDR3 length equals 15 residues. The V and J ends lost 3 bases and 3 bases respectively, with 14 bases between them. The DNA of the CDR3 is TGTGCCAGCAGTTTGCGGACTCCAAGGGACTATGGCTACACCTTC. Its protein is CASSLRTPRDYGYTF.

The chain links TRBV27 to TRBJ1-2; no reliable D call. Germline CDR1 MNHEY, CDR2 SMNVEV (reference sequence). V was shortened by 3 bases and J by 4 bases, with 15 bases between the two germline ends. CDR3 length: 15 amino acids. This CDR3 is CASSFGLGAGYGYTF. The CDR3 bases are TGTGCCAGCAGTTTCGGATTGGGCGCGGGCTATGGCTACACCTTC.

This clone occurred once. This chain uses TRBV6-5 with TRBJ1-4; no clear D. Germline values: CDR1 MNHEY, CDR2 SVGAGI. The CDR3 loop spans 15 amino acids. V was pared by 6 bases and J by 2 bases, with 13 bases between. CDR3 protein: CASSPRRMTNEKLFF. The CDR3 bases are TGTGCCAGCAGCCCAAGGCGGATGACTAATGAAAAACTGTTTTTT.

The chain recombines TRBV9 with TRBJ1-6; D not resolved. Germline values: CDR1 SGDLS, CDR2 YYNGEE. V gave up 4 bases and J gave up 0 bases, with 5 bases separating them. This CDR3 is built from 14 residues. CDR3 sequence: CASSSYSYNSPLHF. The CDR3 DNA sequence: TGTGCCAGCAGCTCGTACTCCTATAATTCACCCCTCCACTTT.

The rearrangement uses TRBV4-3 and TRBJ1-1, with D possibly TRBD1 on 6 matching bases. This CDR3 has 16 amino acids. Germline assignment: CDR1 LGHNA and CDR2 YSLEER. V shed 0 bases and J shed 5 bases, with 16 bases lying between them. CDR3: CASSQDSPAGATEAFF. CDR3 DNA sequence: TGCGCCAGCAGCCAAGATTCCCCGGCAGGGGCAACTGAAGCTTTCTTT.

J is TRBJ2-2 and V is TRBV7-3, with no clear D. V was cut by 5 bases and J by 2 bases, with 6 bases left in between. This CDR3 has 13 residues. CDR1 SGHTA and CDR2 FQGTGA come from the germline V gene. CDR3 bases: TGTGCCAGCAGCCCTTCAAACACCGGGGAGCTGTTTTTT. Translated, it gives CASSPSNTGELFF.

The gene calls are TRBV7-2 and TRBJ1-1, with TRBD1 matching 11 bases. CDR3 length: 17 residues. Germline assignment: CDR1 SGHTA and CDR2 FQGNSA. V gave up 2 bases and J gave up 0 bases; unmatched junction bases: 5. The CDR3 spells CASSLRTGGALNTEAFF. The DNA of the CDR3 is TGTGCCAGCAGCTTACGGACAGGGGGCGCCCTGAACACTGAAGCTTTCTTT.

The J gene is TRBJ1-2, the V gene TRBV28; tentatively, D is TRBD1 (6 bases). Per the germline V gene, CDR1 is MDHEN and CDR2 is SYDVKM. This CDR3 has 13 amino acids. V dropped 8 bases and J dropped 5 bases, with 15 bases sitting between them. The CDR3 reads CASDPGVTYGYTF. The CDR3, as DNA: TGTGCCAGCGACCCAGGGGTTACTTATGGCTACACCTTC.